The entry below gives a single T cell receptor (beta chain) sequence along with its context. This sample stems from a study of blood T cell repertoires in COVID-19. About the research overall: Both acute and convalescent COVID-19 samples were obtained from the United States, Italy and Spain. The analysed material was cDNA or gDNA that came from T cells, B-cell-depleted T cells, or PBMCs.

Study processing details: Nucleated cell counts were estimated from reference gene primer amplification. Profiling relied on immunoSEQ multiplex PCR, and the TCRdb table lists in-frame clones only, not all of them. V, J and clone size are taken as reported in that table, and D and trimming were inferred from the DNA itself. The repertoire holds roughly 68,000 clones, with roughly 85% as singletons. Between the trimmed V and J ends, which lost 1 base and 3 bases, there was a span of 10 bases. The CDR3 covers 14 residues. Germline CDR1 SGHVS, CDR2 FQNEAQ. Sequenced: peripheral blood. The rearrangement links TRBV7-8 to TRBJ2-7, with D tentatively TRBD2 (5 bases). This receptor was taken from a woman older than 75 with acute or convalescent COVID-19. CDR3 sequence reads: CASSLGHSGYEQYF. Written as DNA, the CDR3 is TGTGCCAGCAGCTTAGGACACAGCGGCTACGAGCAGTACTTC.